The subject of this entry is one TCR beta chain. Its antigen is not identified. The data are from a study of PD-1 blockade in classical Hodgkin lymphoma. Study results and caveats: Patients who responded completely had about the same baseline diversity as newly diagnosed patients.

Method: immunoSEQ multiplex PCR; TCRdb's copy keeps in-frame clones and lacks some. The sample lists about 90,000 clones, about 83% seen once, with over 15% in the top ten. The sample's time point: cycle 4 day 1 (C4D1), after less than 7 weeks of nivolumab. Every single patient, without exception, relapsed after autologous stem cell transplantation, and brentuximab vedotin exposure varied. Sequenced here: peripheral blood mononuclear cells (PBMCs), sampled before the fourth cycle of nivolumab. This receptor was taken from a human donor with classical Hodgkin lymphoma.

This CDR3 is CAISESEAGGQYF. CDR3 nucleotide sequence: TGTGCCATCAGTGAGTCAGAAGCAGGTGGGCAGTATTTT. The J gene is TRBJ2-3, the V gene TRBV10-3; no reliable D call. With 0 bases removed from V and 11 bases from J, the gap between germline ends came to 12 bases. The CDR3 length is 13 residues. Germline lookup yields CDR1 ENHRY and CDR2 SYGVKD.